The clone carrying this T cell receptor (beta chain) has a handful of counts. Antigen unknown. Some clones are missing from TCRdb's copy, which holds only in-frame ones; the method was immunoSEQ multiplex PCR. The sample has 150,000 or so clones; 60% to 80% are singletons. This entry belongs to a study of cytotoxic CD8 clonotypes in ibrutinib-treated CLL. Study-level points and caveats: Public clonotypes were seen rarely and were contracted or stable on treatment. Measured clonality at baseline was greater than in age-matched healthy donors and tracked with circulating CD8+ T-cell counts.

V was cut by 4 bases and J by 6 bases, with 9 bases left in between. The CDR3 is made up of 11 amino acids. CDR1 GTSNPN and CDR2 SVGIG come from the germline V gene (reference sequence). TCR beta library input comprised about 1.8 micrograms of genomic DNA from cryopreserved PBMCs. This specimen consisted of PBMCs, obtained after 12 months of ibrutinib treatment. The chain carries TRBV30 and TRBJ1-1; D unresolved. The receptor was derived from a human donor with chronic lymphocytic leukemia. The CDR3 DNA sequence: TGTGCCTGGAAAGTTGGACCTGAAGCTTTCTTT. Protein: CAWKVGPEAFF. Based on the CDR3 plus reference TRBV30 and TRBJ1-1, the full variable domain is SQTIHQWPATLVQPVGSPLSLECTVEGTSNPNLYWYRQAAGRGLQLLFYSVGIGQISSEVPQNLSASRPQDRQFILSSKKLLLSDSGFYLCAWKVGPEAFFGQGTRLTVV.